This T cell receptor (beta chain) was observed in a study of identical twins. One entry per CDR3 protein, called by TCRdb with MiXCR from the 5' RACE reads. The sample has around 690,000 distinct CDR3 sequences; approximately 22% are singletons. This CDR3 comprises 10 residues. The germline V gene encodes CDR1 DFQATT and CDR2 SNEGSKA (reference sequence). V dropped 7 bases and J dropped 6 bases, with 8 bases sitting between them. The same sample was also studied in work on T cells expressing NK-cell markers.

V and J are TRBV20-1 and TRBJ2-3; D unclear. Sequenced: PBMCs. The source is a young woman in good health. CDR3 DNA sequence: TGCAGTGTCCCCTCCGATACGCAGTATTTT. As protein: CSVPSDTQYF.